By frequency, the clone carrying this T cell receptor (beta chain) is medium-sized. Its antigen remains unknown. The record originates from a study of T cell clusters in autoimmune cytopenias. TRB was amplified from around 0.25 ug of peripheral blood genomic DNA per sample. Overall study findings and caveats: TRB repertoire shifts in secondary cytopenia and chronic lymphocytic leukemia mostly reflected lymphoma, not autoimmunity.

Germline lookup yields CDR1 KGHSH and CDR2 LQKENI. The CDR3 has 17 residues. TRB was amplified by touch-down multiplex PCR, primer pools A and B combined. One entry per CDR3 protein, without DNA, is what TCRdb gives after re-calling the multiplex PCR reads. Found here are roughly 6,000 distinct CDR3 sequences; the top ten clones hold approximately 7.2%. The sample was also reused in another study, on T cell repertoires in aging, cancer and after chemotherapy.

This receptor was identified in a human donor in good health. The chain carries TRBV18 and TRBJ2-5; TCRdb selects TRBD1, and the lack of DNA leaves this call unchecked. Sequenced sample: peripheral blood. The CDR3 sequence: CASSPISASALQETQYF.